The source of this T cell receptor beta chain is a study of blood T cell repertoires in COVID-19. Study-wide background: COVID-19 samples from acute and convalescent phases originated in the United States, Italy and Spain. T cells, B-cell-depleted T cells, or PBMCs supplied cDNA or gDNA.

The CDR3 is 13 amino acids. V trimming: 1 base; J trimming: 8 bases; junction bases outside the gene matches: 4. CDR1 and CDR2 (germline): SGHTA, FQGNSA. As handled by the study authors: Counts of nucleated cells, estimated from reference gene primer amplification, were obtained. Sequenced by immunoSEQ multiplex PCR; TCRdb stores in-frame clones only, minus some. V, J and clone size are those of that table, while D and trimming were read from the DNA. The sample has about 160,000 clones; 78% are singletons. Only a few counts were recorded for this clone. The genes are TRBV7-2 and TRBJ1-2, with 7 bases fitting TRBD1. The specimen sequenced was peripheral blood. This receptor was taken from a woman aged 80 or older with acute or convalescent COVID-19. The CDR3 loop reads CASSLGQGEGYTF. The CDR3 bases are TGTGCCAGCAGCTTAGGCCAGGGGGAAGGCTACACCTTC.